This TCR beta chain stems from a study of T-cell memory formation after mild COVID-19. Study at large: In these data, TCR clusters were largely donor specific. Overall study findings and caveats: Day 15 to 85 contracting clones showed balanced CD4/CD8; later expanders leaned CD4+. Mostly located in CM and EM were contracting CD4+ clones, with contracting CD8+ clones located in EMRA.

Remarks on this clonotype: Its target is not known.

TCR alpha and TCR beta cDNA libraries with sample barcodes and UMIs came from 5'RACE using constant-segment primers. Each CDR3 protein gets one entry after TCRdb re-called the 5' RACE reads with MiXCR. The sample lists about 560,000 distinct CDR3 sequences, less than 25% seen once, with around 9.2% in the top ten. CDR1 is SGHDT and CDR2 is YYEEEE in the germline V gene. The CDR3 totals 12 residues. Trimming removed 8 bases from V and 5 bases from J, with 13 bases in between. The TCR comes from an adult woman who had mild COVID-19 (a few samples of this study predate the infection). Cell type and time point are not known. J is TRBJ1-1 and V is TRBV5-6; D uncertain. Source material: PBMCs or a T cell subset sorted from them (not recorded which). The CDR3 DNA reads TGTGCCAGGCCGACCCAGCGGACTGAAGCTTTCTTT. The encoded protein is CARPTQRTEAFF.